This T cell receptor (beta chain) was found in a study of Graves' ophthalmopathy and Graves' hyperthyroidism. Study outcomes and limitations: Most thyroid-expanded clonotypes exceeding 0.001 frequency were also found in blood.

With regard to this clonotype: Antigen specificity is unknown.

RNA served as the template for amplifying TCR beta CDR3 regions. HTBI-primed first-round RT-PCR preceded second-round multiplex PCR. TCRdb reprocessed the multiplex PCR reads via MiXCR and lists one record per CDR3 protein. The sample records some 350,000 distinct CDR3 sequences, about 17% being singletons. Hyperthyroidism was classified as stable if no ophthalmopathy occurred within 18 months of follow-up. Symptoms, serum thyroxine and TRAb, thyroid ultrasound, and orbital computed tomography formed the diagnostic basis. The PBMCs were taken from roughly 9.3 ml of fresh peripheral blood. The CDR3 runs to 14 residues. Germline V gene data show CDR1 as PRHDT and CDR2 as FYEKMQ (reference sequence). Trimming took 6 bases from V and 2 from J; bases not matched to a gene: 7.

The chain links TRBV13 to TRBJ2-7, with 7 positions matching TRBD2. Sequenced: peripheral blood. This TCR was recovered from an adult woman with stable Graves' hyperthyroidism. This chain's CDR3 is CASRYPSGPYEQYF. The CDR3 DNA follows: TGTGCCAGCAGGTACCCTAGCGGACCCTACGAGCAGTACTTC. The full variable domain, rest sourced from reference TRBV13 and TRBJ2-7, is AAGVIQSPRHLIKEKRETATLKCYPIPRHDTVYWYQQGPGQDPQFLISFYEKMQSDKGSIPDRFSAQQFSDYHSELNMSSLELGDSALYFCASRYPSGPYEQYFGPGTRLTVT.